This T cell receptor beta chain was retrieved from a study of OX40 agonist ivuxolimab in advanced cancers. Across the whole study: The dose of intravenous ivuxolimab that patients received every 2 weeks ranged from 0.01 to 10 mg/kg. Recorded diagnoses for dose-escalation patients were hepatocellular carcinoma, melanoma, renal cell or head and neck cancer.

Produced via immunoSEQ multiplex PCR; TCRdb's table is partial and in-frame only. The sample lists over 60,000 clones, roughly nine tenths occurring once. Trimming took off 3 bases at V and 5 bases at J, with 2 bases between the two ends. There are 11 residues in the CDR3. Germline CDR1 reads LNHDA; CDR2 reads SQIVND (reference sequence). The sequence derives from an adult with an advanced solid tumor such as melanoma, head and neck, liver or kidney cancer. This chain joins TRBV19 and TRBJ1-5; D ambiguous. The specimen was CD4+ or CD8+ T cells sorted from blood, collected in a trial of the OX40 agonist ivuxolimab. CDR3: CASSIDQPQHF. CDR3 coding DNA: TGTGCCAGTAGTATTGATCAGCCCCAGCATTTT.